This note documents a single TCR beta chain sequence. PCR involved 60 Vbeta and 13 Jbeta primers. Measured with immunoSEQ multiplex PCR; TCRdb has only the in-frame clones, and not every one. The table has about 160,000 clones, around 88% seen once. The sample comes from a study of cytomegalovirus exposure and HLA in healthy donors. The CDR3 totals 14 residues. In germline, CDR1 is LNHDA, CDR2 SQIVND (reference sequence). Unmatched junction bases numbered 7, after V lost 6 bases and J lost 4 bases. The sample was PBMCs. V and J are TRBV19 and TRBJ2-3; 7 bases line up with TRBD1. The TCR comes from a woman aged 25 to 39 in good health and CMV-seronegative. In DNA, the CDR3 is TGTGCCAGTAGATCAAGGGGGCCACCAGATACGCAGTATTTT. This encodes CASRSRGPPDTQYF.